The T cell receptor (beta chain) under discussion was sequenced for a study of identical twins. Germline CDR1 reads LNHDA; CDR2 reads SQIVND (reference sequence). This CDR3 region has 15 residues. V was pared by 4 bases and J by 4 bases, with 9 bases of the junction left unmatched. Study-wide points: Carriage of fewer insertions was seen in abundant cord blood beta clonotypes, whereas memory repertoires showed none. Models underestimated out-of-frame TCR alpha sharing in monozygotic twins. Sharing of beta out-of-frame sequences by twins showed a weaker excess.

Template switching added a universal primer binding site, and final cDNA carried unique molecular identifiers. TCRdb ran MiXCR on the 5' RACE reads and lists one entry per CDR3 protein. The data contain some 630,000 distinct CDR3 sequences, about 7.6% of them singletons. Remarks on this clonotype: Its antigen is unidentified.

The same data also contributed to another study, on yellow fever vaccine responses in identical twins.

The TCR was taken from a young woman in good health. Material for sequencing was PBMCs. The gene calls are TRBV19 and TRBJ2-5; 7 bases align to TRBD2. CDR3 DNA sequence: TGTGCCAGTAGTACAGGGAGGGAGGTAGGAGAGACCCAGTACTTC. It is translated as CASSTGREVGETQYF.